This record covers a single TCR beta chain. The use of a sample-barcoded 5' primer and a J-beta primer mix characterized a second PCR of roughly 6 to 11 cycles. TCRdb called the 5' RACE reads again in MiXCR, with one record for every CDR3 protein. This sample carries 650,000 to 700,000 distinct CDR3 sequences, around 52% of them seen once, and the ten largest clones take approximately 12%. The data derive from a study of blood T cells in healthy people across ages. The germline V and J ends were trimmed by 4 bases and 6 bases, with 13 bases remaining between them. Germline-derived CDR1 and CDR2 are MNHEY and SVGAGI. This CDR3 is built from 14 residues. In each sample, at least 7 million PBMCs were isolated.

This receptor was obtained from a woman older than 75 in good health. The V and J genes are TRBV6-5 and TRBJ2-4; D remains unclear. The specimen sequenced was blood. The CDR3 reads CASSFRASGNIQYF. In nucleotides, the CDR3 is TGTGCCAGCAGTTTCCGGGCGTCGGGAAACATTCAGTACTTC.